Detailed here is one T cell receptor (beta chain). The CDR3 loop spans 15 amino acids. Germline-derived CDR1 and CDR2 are SGHTA and FQGNSA. V lost 5 bases to trimming and J lost 3 bases; unmatched junction nucleotides: 9. Only Caucasian adults living in Nashville, Tennessee served as donors. The sample is drawn from a study of shared clonotypes between healthy human individuals. The assay ran at deep level. Libraries were prepared by immunoSEQ multiplex PCR; TCRdb keeps only in-frame clonotypes and omits some of them. In the table there are 2.3 million or so clones, 80% to 95% of which are singletons. The TCR comes from a man between 18 and 35 years old in good health. Some clones in this sample may be carry-over from other donors' samples. The sample was naive CD4+ T cells from PBMCs. As to subset: CD45RA+ positively selected. The chain is built from TRBV7-2 and TRBJ1-1; 7 bases are a match to TRBD1. The CDR3 DNA sequence: TGTGCCAGCAGCCGTAAACAGGGGTTTGACACTGAAGCTTTCTTT. Translated, it gives CASSRKQGFDTEAFF.